A single sample is the source of the 11 T cell receptor beta chains below, sequenced in a study of tumor-infiltrating lymphocytes in primary liver carcinoma. The input was approximately 500 ng total RNA; TCR beta cDNA was made from it with a constant-region primer. Three nested multiplex PCR rounds, a slightly modified ARM-PCR, produced the libraries for TCR beta. PCR rounds one and two used TRBV1-TRBV30 forward primers with a C-beta reverse primer for 9 to 10 cycles each. MiXCR was run by TCRdb on the multiplex PCR reads, yielding one entry per CDR3 protein. This table holds just over 20,000 distinct CDR3 sequences, approximately 79% found once. Scientists recovered RNA and DNA together from approximately 20-30 mg of unsorted bulk tissue. Material: liver tumor tissue from sampling region 4. Subset given: tumor region T4, right-lateral pole. Receptor source: a woman in her twenties or thirties with primary liver carcinoma and hepatitis B virus infection.

About this clonotype: The conserved phenylalanine or tryptophan is not found at the CDR3 terminus, so this likely reflects a read error. No DNA is shown, since the ends of the CDR3 on it are uncertain; the CDR3 is the one TCRdb lists. The V and J genes are TRBV4-3 and TRBJ2-7; the D segment call TRBD1 is taken from the table without a DNA check. The length of the CDR3 is 15 amino acids, counting both ends. Per germline, CDR1 LGHNA and CDR2 YSLEER. CDR3 sequence: CASGQDRWTGRERNL.

Turning to this clonotype: Germline and junction disagree at one end, which may indicate a read error. V gene TRBV6-1 combines with J gene TRBJ2-2; D may be TRBD1 (7 bases). The CDR3 sequence is 19 residues long. In germline, CDR1 is MNHNS, CDR2 SASEGT. The CDR3 coding sequence is TGTGCCAGAAGTGAAACCCTTCCCGGGGGCGCCGTGAACACAGGGGAGCTGGTTTTT. Translated: CARSETLPGGAVNTGELVF.

Regarding this clonotype: The junction and the germline gene differ at one end; a read error may be behind it. This chain joins TRBV30 and TRBJ1-1; unclear D gene. Germline CDR1 and CDR2: GTSNPN and SVGIG (reference sequence). The length of the CDR3 is 12 residues. CDR3 nucleotides: TGTACCTGGAGTCAGCATAACACTGAAGCCTTCTTT. It specifies CTWSQHNTEAFF.

For this clonotype: One end of the junction varies from germline; a read error may be responsible. The chain recombines TRBV5-6 with TRBJ2-7; D may be TRBD1 (7 bases). Looked up from germline, CDR1 is SGHDT and CDR2 is YYEEEE. The CDR3 consists of 13 residues. The DNA of the CDR3 is TGTGTCAGCAGCTTATGGACAGGACTATCGCAGTACTTC. It specifies CVSSLWTGLSQYF.

On this clonotype: A much larger clone is a single base away; this may be a read error. This CDR3 fails to terminate in the conserved phenylalanine or tryptophan, so it likely reflects a read error. The chain has TRBV11-2 and TRBJ1-1; the match to TRBD1 covers 8 bases. This CDR3 contains 14 residues. Germline V lookup: CDR1 SGHAT, CDR2 FQNNGV. J gave up 11 bases and V 6 bases, and 14 bases lay outside the gene matches. CDR3 nucleotide sequence: TGTGCCAGCAGGACCCTAGGACAGGGCGGTGATGCTTTCTAT. Its protein product is CASRTLGQGGDAFY.

A note on this clonotype: An end of the junction differs from the germline gene, which may be a read error. This chain links TRBV4-3 with TRBJ1-2; a weak D match, TRBD1 (5 bases). Germline V gives CDR1 LGHNA, CDR2 YSLEER. The CDR3 contains 15 residues. The CDR3 bases are TGCGCCAGCAGCCAAGATTGGGGCAGGGTGAACGGCCACACGTTC. Amino acids: CASSQDWGRVNGHTF.

The V call is TRBV4-3, the J call TRBJ2-7; 7 nucleotides match TRBD2. From germline, CDR1 is LGHNA and CDR2 YSLEER. Trimming removed 10 bases from V and 3 bases from J; junction bases left unmatched: 24. The CDR3 has 18 residues. The CDR3 DNA is TGCGCCACCATCCAAGCTCTGACGGGGGGTCACATTAGCTACGAGCAGTACTTC. This encodes CATIQALTGGHISYEQYF.

As for this clonotype: Without the conserved terminal phenylalanine or tryptophan, this CDR3 likely stems from a read error. This chain links TRBV11-3 with TRBJ2-7; D possibly corresponds to TRBD2 (5 bases). Looked up from germline, CDR1 is SGHNT and CDR2 is YENEEA. The length of the CDR3 is 16 residues. V shed 5 bases and J shed 4 bases, with 21 bases lying between them. CDR3 nucleotide sequence: TGTGCCAGCAGCCGCCGGGATAGGGATTACTCATACGAGCAGTACTAC. It is translated as CASSRRDRDYSYEQYY.

Points on this clonotype: At one end, the junction sequence differs from germline, possibly due to a read error. The gene calls are TRBV7-8 and TRBJ2-3; TRBD2 aligns across 10 bases. The CDR3 contains 16 residues. Germline values: CDR1 SGHVS, CDR2 FQNEAQ. In nucleotides, the CDR3 is TGCGCCAGCAGCTTAGGAGCGGGAGGGACTGGTGATATGCAGTATTTT. Translated: CASSLGAGGTGDMQYF.

Note on this clonotype: This may stem from a read error, because a much larger clone lies one nucleotide away. The chain joins TRBV11-2 to TRBJ1-1; D perhaps matches TRBD1 (5 bases). CDR1 and CDR2 from the germline V gene are SGHAT and FQNNGV. V gave up 3 bases and J gave up 7 bases, with 9 bases separating them. The CDR3 contains 12 residues. CDR3 sequence (DNA): TGTGCCAGCAGCTTTGGCAGGGATGAAGCTTTCTTT. Translated, it gives CASSFGRDEAFF. The full variable domain, completed using reference TRBV11-2 and TRBJ1-1, is EAGVAQSPRYKIIEKRQSVAFWCNPISGHATLYWYQQILGQGPKLLIQFQNNGVVDDSQLPKDRFSAERLKGVDSTLKIQPAKLEDSAVYLCASSFGRDEAFFGQGTRLTVV.

This rearrangement joins TRBV29-1 to TRBJ2-2, with TRBD2 matching over 10 bases. There are 15 residues in the CDR3. Germline V CDR1 and CDR2: SQVTM, ANQGSEA. The V and J ends lost 6 bases and 6 bases, in that order; junction bases with no gene match: 10. In DNA form, the CDR3 reads TGCAGCGTCCGCGGGCTAGCGGGAGTGGCCGGGGAGCTGTTTTTT. Encoded protein: CSVRGLAGVAGELFF.